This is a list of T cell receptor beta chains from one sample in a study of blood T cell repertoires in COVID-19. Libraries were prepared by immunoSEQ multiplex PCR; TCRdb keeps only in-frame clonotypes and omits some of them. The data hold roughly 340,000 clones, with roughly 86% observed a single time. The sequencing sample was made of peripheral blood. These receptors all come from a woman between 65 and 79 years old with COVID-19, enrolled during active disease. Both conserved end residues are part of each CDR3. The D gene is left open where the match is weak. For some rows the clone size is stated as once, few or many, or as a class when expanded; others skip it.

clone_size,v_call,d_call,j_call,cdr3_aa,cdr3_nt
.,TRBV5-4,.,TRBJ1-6,CASSMDSYSPLHF,TGTGCCAGCAGCATGGACAGTTACTCACCCCTCCACTTT
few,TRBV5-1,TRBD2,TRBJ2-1,CASMAGGFENEQFF,TGCGCCAGCATGGCGGGGGGGTTTGAAAATGAGCAGTTCTTC
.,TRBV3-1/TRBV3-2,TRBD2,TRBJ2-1,CASSQVRGSGGPIYNEQFF,TGTGCCAGCAGCCAAGTAAGGGGCAGCGGGGGGCCCATCTACAATGAGCAGTTCTTC
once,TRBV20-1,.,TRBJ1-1,CSASGGPEAFF,TGCAGTGCTAGTGGAGGGCCTGAAGCTTTCTTT
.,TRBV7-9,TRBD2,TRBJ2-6,CASSYPGGQANVLTF,TGTGCCAGCAGTTATCCGGGAGGGCAGGCCAACGTCCTGACTTTC
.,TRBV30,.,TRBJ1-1,CAWRRGFEAFF,TGTGCCTGGAGAAGGGGATTTGAAGCTTTCTTT
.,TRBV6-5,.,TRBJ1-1,CASPLDRNTEAFF,TGTGCCAGCCCCCTAGACAGGAACACTGAAGCTTTCTTT
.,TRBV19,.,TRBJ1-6,CASGNGAYNSPLHF,TGTGCCAGTGGGAACGGGGCCTATAATTCACCCCTCCACTTT
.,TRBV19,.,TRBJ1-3,CASEELSSGNTIYF,TGTGCCAGCGAGGAGTTATCCTCTGGAAACACCATATATTTT
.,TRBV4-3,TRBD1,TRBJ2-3,CASSQGTGTDTQYF,TGCGCCAGCAGCCAGGGGACAGGAACAGATACGCAGTATTTT
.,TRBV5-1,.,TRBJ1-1,CASSGGLNTEAFF,TGCGCCAGCAGTGGAGGTTTGAACACTGAAGCTTTCTTT
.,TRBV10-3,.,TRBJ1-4,CAISDPDSLNEKLFF,TGTGCCATCAGTGACCCTGACAGTCTAAATGAAAAACTGTTTTTT
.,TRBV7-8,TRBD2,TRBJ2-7,CASSRSPPYRNSGGNDEQYF,TGTGCCAGCAGCCGATCTCCACCTTACAGAAATAGCGGGGGGAATGACGAGCAGTACTTC
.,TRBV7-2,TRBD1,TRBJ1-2,CASSLAVGGNYGYTF,TGTGCCAGCAGCTTAGCGGTAGGGGGCAACTATGGCTACACCTTC
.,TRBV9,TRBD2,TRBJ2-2,CASSARGGSGYTGELFF,TGTGCCAGCAGCGCCCGGGGGGGTAGCGGTTACACCGGGGAGCTGTTTTTT
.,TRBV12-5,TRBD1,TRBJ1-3,CASGTDRGFGNTIYF,TGTGCTAGTGGCACAGACAGGGGGTTCGGAAACACCATATATTTT
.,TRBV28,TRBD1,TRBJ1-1,CASISPFLGQDLFTEAFF,TGTGCCAGCATAAGCCCGTTCCTAGGACAGGACCTTTTTACTGAAGCTTTCTTT
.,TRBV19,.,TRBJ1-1,CASSDNLAGAFF,TGTGCCAGTAGTGATAACCTCGCGGGGGCTTTCTTT
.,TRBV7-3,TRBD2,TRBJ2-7,CASSLYPDRESSGGRSEQYF,TGTGCCAGCAGCCTCTATCCCGACAGGGAAAGTAGCGGGGGGAGGAGCGAGCAGTACTTC
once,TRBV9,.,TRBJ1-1,CASNTRGNTEAFF,TGTGCCAGCAACACCAGGGGAAACACTGAAGCTTTCTTT
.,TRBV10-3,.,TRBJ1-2,CAIGGSSNYGYTF,TGTGCCATCGGGGGCAGTTCTAACTATGGCTACACCTTC
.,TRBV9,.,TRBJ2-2,CASSPQGHTGELFF,TGTGCCAGCAGCCCCCAGGGGCACACCGGGGAGCTGTTTTTT
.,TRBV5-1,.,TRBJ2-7,CASSPGQLSYEQYF,TGCGCCAGCAGCCCTGGACAGCTCTCCTACGAGCAGTACTTC
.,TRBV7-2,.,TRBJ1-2,CASVGGGSSYGYTF,TGTGCCAGCGTCGGTGGGGGGTCCAGCTATGGCTACACCTTC
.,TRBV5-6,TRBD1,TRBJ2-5,CASSLGQGKGQETQYF,TGTGCCAGCAGCTTGGGACAGGGCAAGGGCCAAGAGACCCAGTACTTC
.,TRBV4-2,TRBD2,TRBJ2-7,CASSQDLGTSGGLYYEQYF,TGTGCCAGCAGCCAAGATCTAGGGACTAGCGGGGGGCTCTACTACGAGCAGTACTTC
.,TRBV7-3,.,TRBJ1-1,CASSPGGLNEAFF,TGTGCCAGCAGCCCCGGAGGATTGAATGAAGCTTTCTTT
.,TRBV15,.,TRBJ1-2,CATSRDSGGIGGYTF,TGTGCCACCAGCAGAGACTCCGGGGGTATTGGTGGCTACACCTTC
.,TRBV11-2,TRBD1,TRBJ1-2,CASSYLLGTGNGYTF,TGTGCCAGCAGCTACCTACTCGGGACAGGGAATGGCTACACCTTC
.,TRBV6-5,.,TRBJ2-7,CASSYMGQKGEQYF,TGTGCCAGCAGCTATATGGGACAAAAGGGCGAGCAGTACTTC
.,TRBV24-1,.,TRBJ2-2,CATSRTSPGGELFF,TGTGCCACCAGCCGGACATCGCCCGGGGGGGAGCTGTTTTTT
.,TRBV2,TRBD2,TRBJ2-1,CASSRLGTSGSWEFF,TGTGCCAGCAGTAGGTTGGGGACTAGCGGGTCTTGGGAGTTCTTC
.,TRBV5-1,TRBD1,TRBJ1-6,CASSTGDSTYNSPLHF,TGCGCCAGTAGTACAGGGGATTCGACCTATAATTCACCCCTCCACTTT
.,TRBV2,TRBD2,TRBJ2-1,CASRGIAGTNEQFF,TGTGCCAGCAGAGGAATAGCGGGGACGAATGAGCAGTTCTTC
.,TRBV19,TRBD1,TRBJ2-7,CASSQQDRGFYEQYF,TGTGCCAGTAGCCAACAAGACAGGGGGTTTTACGAGCAGTACTTC
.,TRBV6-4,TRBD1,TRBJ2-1,CASSAFPGGNEQFF,TGTGCCAGCAGTGCGTTTCCAGGGGGCAATGAGCAGTTCTTC
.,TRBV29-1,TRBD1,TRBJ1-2,CSVARDRGPGYTF,TGCAGCGTCGCCCGGGACAGGGGGCCTGGCTACACCTTC
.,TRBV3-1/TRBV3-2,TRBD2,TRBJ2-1,CASKTSGGGNEQFF,TGTGCCAGCAAGACTAGCGGGGGGGGCAATGAGCAGTTCTTC
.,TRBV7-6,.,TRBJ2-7,CASSQAAGFSYEQYF,TGTGCCAGCAGCCAGGCGGCAGGGTTTTCTTACGAGCAGTACTTC
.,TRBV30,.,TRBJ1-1,CAWSQTGMNTEAFF,TGTGCCTGGAGTCAGACAGGCATGAACACTGAAGCTTTCTTT
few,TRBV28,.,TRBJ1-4,CASSPSYEKLFF,TGTGCCAGCAGTCCGAGTTACGAAAAACTGTTTTTT
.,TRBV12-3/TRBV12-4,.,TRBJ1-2,CASRRSLYGYTF,TGTGCCAGCAGACGAAGCCTCTATGGCTACACCTTC
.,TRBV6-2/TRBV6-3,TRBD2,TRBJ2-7,CASSYSLAGVPNLGEQYF,TGTGCCAGCAGTTACTCCCTAGCGGGGGTCCCAAACCTAGGCGAGCAGTACTTC
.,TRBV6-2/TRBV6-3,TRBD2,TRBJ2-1,CASSPNLAGARHEQFF,TGTGCCAGCAGCCCCAATTTAGCGGGGGCCCGTCATGAGCAGTTCTTC
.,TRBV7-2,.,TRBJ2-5,CASSFYIQETQYF,TGTGCCAGCAGCTTCTATATCCAAGAGACCCAGTACTTC
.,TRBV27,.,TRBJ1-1,CASSLGGRTEAFF,TGTGCCAGCAGTTTGGGGGGGCGGACTGAAGCTTTCTTT
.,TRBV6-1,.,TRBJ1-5,CASSDRGYQPQHF,TGTGCCAGCAGTGACAGGGGCTATCAGCCCCAGCATTTT
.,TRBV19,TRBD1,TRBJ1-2,CASSVTGGLAGYTF,TGTGCCAGTAGTGTCACAGGGGGCCTGGCGGGCTACACCTTC
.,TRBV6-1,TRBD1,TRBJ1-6,CASSERWDRGGSPLHF,TGTGCCAGCAGTGAACGCTGGGACAGGGGAGGTTCACCCCTCCACTTT
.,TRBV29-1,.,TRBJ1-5,CSVAQTNSNQPQHF,TGCAGCGTTGCACAGACGAATAGCAATCAGCCCCAGCATTTT
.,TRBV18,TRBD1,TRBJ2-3,CASTRDRDPDTQYF,TGTGCCAGCACACGGGACAGGGACCCAGATACGCAGTATTTT
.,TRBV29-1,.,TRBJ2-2,CSVTGTLNTGELFF,TGCAGCGTTACCGGGACACTCAACACCGGGGAGCTGTTTTTT
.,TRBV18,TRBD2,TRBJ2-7,CASSPLAGGRNEQYF,TGTGCCAGCTCACCACTAGCGGGGGGGCGGAATGAGCAGTACTTC
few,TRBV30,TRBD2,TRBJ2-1,CAWKEGLSGGLGEQFF,TGTGCCTGGAAAGAAGGTCTTAGCGGGGGGCTAGGGGAGCAGTTCTTC
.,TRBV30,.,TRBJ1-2,CACHRDYGGYTF,TGTGCCTGCCACAGGGATTATGGGGGCTACACCTTC
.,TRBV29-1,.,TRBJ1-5,CSVGASNQPQHF,TGCAGCGTTGGGGCTAGCAATCAGCCCCAGCATTTT
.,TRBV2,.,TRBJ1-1,CASTGQSVNTEAFF,TGTGCCAGCACCGGACAGTCCGTGAACACTGAAGCTTTCTTT
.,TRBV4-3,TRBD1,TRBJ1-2,CASSQSTDRADGYTF,TGCGCCAGCAGCCAATCTACGGACAGGGCGGATGGCTACACCTTC